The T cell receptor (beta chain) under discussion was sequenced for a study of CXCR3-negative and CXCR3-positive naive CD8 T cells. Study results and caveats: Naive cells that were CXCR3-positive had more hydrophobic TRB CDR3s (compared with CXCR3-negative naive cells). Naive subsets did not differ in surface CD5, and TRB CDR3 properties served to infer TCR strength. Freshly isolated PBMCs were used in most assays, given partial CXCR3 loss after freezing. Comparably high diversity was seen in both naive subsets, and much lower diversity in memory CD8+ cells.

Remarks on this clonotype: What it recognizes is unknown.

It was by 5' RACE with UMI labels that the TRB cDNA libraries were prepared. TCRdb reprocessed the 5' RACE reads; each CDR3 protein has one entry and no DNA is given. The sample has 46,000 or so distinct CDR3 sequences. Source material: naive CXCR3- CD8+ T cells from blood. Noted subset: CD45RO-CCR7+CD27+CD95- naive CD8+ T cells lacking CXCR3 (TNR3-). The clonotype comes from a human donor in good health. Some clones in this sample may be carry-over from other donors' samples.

CDR3: CASSKGPTRTDTQYF. V is TRBV28 and J is TRBJ2-3; TCRdb outputs TRBD2, but without DNA this stays unchecked. The CDR3 length is 15 residues. Germline lookup yields CDR1 MDHEN and CDR2 SYDVKM.